The subject of this entry is one T cell receptor beta chain. Its specificity is not known. The sample originates from a study of T cell responses to AZD1222 COVID-19 vaccine. Study details: Analyses pooled second doses at about 4 or about 12 weeks. Overall study results and limits: As reported, nearly half of all spike-specific TCRs target variant regions that are unmutated. Sampled repertoires all dated from after the peak T cell response. Dominant CD4 TCR responses targeted spike regions 160-218 and 743-854.

Losses at the gene ends were 5 bases for V and 4 bases for J; bases not matched to a gene: 16. CDR1 is KGHSH and CDR2 is LQKENI in the germline V gene. The CDR3 is made up of 17 amino acids. Profiling relied on immunoSEQ multiplex PCR, and the TCRdb table lists in-frame clones only, not all of them. The table includes roughly 130,000 clones, 88% detected once. This material consisted of peripheral blood, taken on day 0 of AZD1222 vaccination. The TCR comes from an adult in good health. V and J are TRBV18 and TRBJ1-2; TRBD1 matches 7 bases. The CDR3 here is CASSSQEVGTDPYGYTF. CDR3 coding DNA: TGTGCCAGCTCATCACAGGAAGTGGGGACAGACCCCTATGGCTACACCTTC.